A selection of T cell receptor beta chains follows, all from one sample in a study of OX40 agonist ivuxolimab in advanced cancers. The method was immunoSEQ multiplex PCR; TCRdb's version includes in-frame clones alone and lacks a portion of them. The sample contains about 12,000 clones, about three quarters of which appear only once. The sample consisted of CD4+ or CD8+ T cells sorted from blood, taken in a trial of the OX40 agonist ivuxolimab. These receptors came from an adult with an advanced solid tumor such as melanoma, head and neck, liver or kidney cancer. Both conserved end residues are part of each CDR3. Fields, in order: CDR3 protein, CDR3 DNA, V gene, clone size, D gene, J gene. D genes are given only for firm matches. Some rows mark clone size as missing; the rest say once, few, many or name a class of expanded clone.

CDR3: CASSLSGAREQYF
DNA: TGCGCCAGCAGCCTAAGCGGGGCCCGCGAGCAGTACTTC
V: TRBV5-1
size: .
D: TRBD2
J: TRBJ2-7

CDR3: CASSATTYEQYF
DNA: TGTGCCAGCAGTGCAACAACCTACGAGCAGTACTTC
V: TRBV6-6
size: .
D: .
J: TRBJ2-7

CDR3: CASSFWGNEQFF
DNA: TGTGCCAGCAGTTTCTGGGGTAATGAGCAGTTCTTC
V: TRBV28
size: .
D: .
J: TRBJ2-1

CDR3: CASSLGAQQYF
DNA: TGTGCCAGCAGCTTGGGGGCACAACAGTACTTC
V: TRBV7-9
size: .
D: .
J: TRBJ2-7

CDR3: CASSSLGHNQPQHF
DNA: TGTGCCAGCAGCTCCCTGGGACACAATCAGCCCCAGCATTTT
V: TRBV7-2
size: .
D: .
J: TRBJ1-5

CDR3: CASSVGGDSRNQPQHF
DNA: TGTGCCAGCAGCGTAGGGGGGGACAGCCGGAATCAGCCCCAGCATTTT
V: TRBV9
size: .
D: TRBD1
J: TRBJ1-5

CDR3: CASSVGGDSETQYF
DNA: TGTGCCAGCAGCGTAGGAGGGGACTCAGAGACCCAGTACTTC
V: TRBV9
size: .
D: .
J: TRBJ2-5

CDR3: CASSMSEYEQYF
DNA: TGTGCCAGCAGTATGAGCGAGTACGAGCAGTACTTC
V: TRBV7-9
size: .
D: .
J: TRBJ2-7

CDR3: CASSSYEQYF
DNA: TGTGCCAGCAGCTCCTACGAGCAGTACTTC
V: TRBV7-6
size: few
D: .
J: TRBJ2-7

CDR3: CASSFGGDQPQHF
DNA: TGTGCCAGCAGCTTCGGGGGAGATCAGCCCCAGCATTTT
V: TRBV7-9
size: once
D: .
J: TRBJ1-5

CDR3: CASSLTSGRTYNEQFF
DNA: TGTGCCAGCAGCCTAACTAGCGGCCGTACCTACAATGAGCAGTTCTTC
V: TRBV11-2
size: .
D: TRBD2
J: TRBJ2-1

CDR3: CASQDTGELFF
DNA: TGTGCCAGCCAAGACACCGGGGAGCTGTTTTTT
V: TRBV11-3
size: medium-sized
D: .
J: TRBJ2-2

CDR3: CASSLYNEQFF
DNA: TGTGCCAGCAGCCTCTACAATGAGCAGTTCTTC
V: TRBV27
size: .
D: .
J: TRBJ2-1

CDR3: CASSLGPSYEQYF
DNA: TGTGCCAGCAGCTTAGGGCCGTCCTACGAGCAGTACTTC
V: TRBV7-8
size: few
D: .
J: TRBJ2-7

CDR3: CAWRNPPGLAKSSYNEQFF
DNA: TGTGCCTGGAGAAACCCACCGGGACTAGCGAAGAGCTCCTACAATGAGCAGTTCTTC
V: TRBV30
size: .
D: TRBD2
J: TRBJ2-1

CDR3: CASSYDPGSYEQYF
DNA: TGTGCCAGCAGTTACGACCCAGGATCTTACGAGCAGTACTTC
V: TRBV6-5
size: .
D: .
J: TRBJ2-7

CDR3: CASSRPYNEQFF
DNA: TGTGCCAGCAGTCGACCTTACAATGAGCAGTTCTTC
V: TRBV6-6
size: medium-sized
D: .
J: TRBJ2-1

CDR3: CASSPGFQYEQYF
DNA: TGCGCCAGCAGCCCGGGCTTCCAATACGAGCAGTACTTC
V: TRBV5-1
size: .
D: .
J: TRBJ2-7

CDR3: CAWNLGESYEQYF
DNA: TGTGCCTGGAATCTTGGAGAAAGCTACGAGCAGTACTTC
V: TRBV30
size: .
D: .
J: TRBJ2-7

CDR3: CATSRVGTSGIDEQFF
DNA: TGTGCCACCAGCAGAGTCGGGACTAGCGGGATCGATGAGCAGTTCTTC
V: TRBV15
size: .
D: TRBD2
J: TRBJ2-1

CDR3: CASSPTAPYNEQFF
DNA: TGTGCCAGCAGTCCTACAGCACCCTACAATGAGCAGTTCTTC
V: TRBV6-5
size: .
D: .
J: TRBJ2-1

CDR3: CAVRSGDTGELFF
DNA: TGTGCGGTACGTTCGGGGGACACCGGGGAGCTGTTTTTT
V: TRBV19
size: few
D: .
J: TRBJ2-2

CDR3: CASSNQGKEGNQPQHF
DNA: TGTGCCAGCAGCAACCAAGGGAAGGAAGGCAATCAGCCCCAGCATTTT
V: TRBV7-8
size: .
D: .
J: TRBJ1-5

CDR3: CAGGSWSGDWETQYF
DNA: TGTGCCGGGGGATCGTGGTCAGGGGATTGGGAGACCCAGTACTTC
V: TRBV7-9
size: .
D: .
J: TRBJ2-5